A selection of T cell receptor beta chains follows, all from one sample in a study of identical twins. One entry per CDR3 protein, called by TCRdb with MiXCR from the 5' RACE reads. The sample holds hundreds of thousands of distinct CDR3 sequences, around a sixth seen once. These data were also filed under a second study, of T cells expressing NK-cell markers.

Sequencing used PBMCs. The source of these receptors is a woman aged 18-35 years in good health. Each CDR3 is given with its conserved first and last residue. Fields, in order: CDR3 DNA, CDR3 protein, V gene, J gene, D gene, clone size. The D gene is left open where the match is weak. Where a row states a size, it is once, few, many or the class of an expanded clone; other rows omit it.

TGCAGTGCTAGAGCCTTATTAGCGGGGGGGCTTGATTTGTGGCAAGAGACCCAGTACTTC	CSARALLAGGLDLWQETQYF	TRBV20-1	TRBJ2-5	TRBD2	few
TGTGCCAGCAGTTACGAGCCGCGGGATGGCTACACCTTC	CASSYEPRDGYTF	TRBV6-5	TRBJ1-2	-	-
TGTGCCAGCAGTCCTTCCGTGAGGGGCGAAGGGGTCGCCCAGTACTTC	CASSPSVRGEGVAQYF	TRBV4-2	TRBJ2-5	-	-
TGTGCCAGCAGCTTGGGTCAGCGGGATGGGACCGGGGAGCTGTTTTTT	CASSLGQRDGTGELFF	TRBV5-5	TRBJ2-2	TRBD2	few
TGTGCCAGCTCCCCACCACTAACAGGGACCGAGCAGTACTTC	CASSPPLTGTEQYF	TRBV6-1	TRBJ2-7	-	-
TGCAGTGCCGCGAACCCGAACTACGAGCAGTACTTC	CSAANPNYEQYF	TRBV20-1	TRBJ2-7	-	few
TGTGCCAGCATTGCACAGGTGGTGAACACTGAAGCTTTCTTT	CASIAQVVNTEAFF	TRBV12-3/TRBV12-4	TRBJ1-1	-	few
TGTGCCACCAGCAGAGGACCTAGCGGGAGGGGAACAGATACGCAGTATTTT	CATSRGPSGRGTDTQYF	TRBV15	TRBJ2-3	TRBD2	-
TGTGCCAGCAGTCCACAGGGCCTGGCTAATGAAAAACTGTTTTTT	CASSPQGLANEKLFF	TRBV9	TRBJ1-4	-	-
TGTGCCAGCAGCCAATCCGCACCAGAGACCCAGTACTTC	CASSQSAPETQYF	TRBV3-1	TRBJ2-5	-	-
TGCGCCAGCATTAGCGGGGGGGTTACTGAGCAGTTCTTC	CASISGGVTEQFF	TRBV10-2	TRBJ2-1	TRBD2	few
TGTGCCAGCAAAGGAGGTGAAAAACTGTTTTTT	CASKGGEKLFF	TRBV2	TRBJ1-4	-	few
TGTGCCATCAAAGGACAGGGAAGAGAGACCCAGTACTTC	CAIKGQGRETQYF	TRBV10-3	TRBJ2-5	TRBD1	few
TGTGCCAGCAGCTTAGCGGGGGTCTCCTACGAGCAGTACTTC	CASSLAGVSYEQYF	TRBV5-1	TRBJ2-7	TRBD2	many
TGTGCCACTAGACTGGACGGGATCGGGGCCGGGGAGCTGTTTTTT	CATRLDGIGAGELFF	TRBV10-3	TRBJ2-2	-	few
TGCAGTGCTAGCGTAAGGGGCGGCGGTTACGAGCAGTACTTC	CSASVRGGGYEQYF	TRBV20-1	TRBJ2-7	-	-
TGTGCCAGCAGTTTAACAAACTCCTACGAGCAGTACTTC	CASSLTNSYEQYF	TRBV12-3/TRBV12-4	TRBJ2-7	-	-
TGTGCCAGCAGCTTGGGGAGGGAGATTCGTAGTTCCTACGAGCAGTACTTC	CASSLGREIRSSYEQYF	TRBV13	TRBJ2-7	TRBD2	-
TGTGCCACCAGCCCCCGGACTAGCGGCACAGATACGCAGTATTTT	CATSPRTSGTDTQYF	TRBV15	TRBJ2-3	TRBD2	-
TGCAGTGCTATCAGCAGCGGGAGAGGTTACGAGCAGTACTTC	CSAISSGRGYEQYF	TRBV20-1	TRBJ2-7	TRBD2	few
TGCGCCAGCAGCCAAGATAGGGTGACTAGCGGATACAATGAGCAGTTCTTC	CASSQDRVTSGYNEQFF	TRBV4-3	TRBJ2-1	TRBD2	few
TGTGCCAGCAGCCAAGAAGCGGGGGGGCGGTACGAGCAGTACTTC	CASSQEAGGRYEQYF	TRBV4-2	TRBJ2-7	TRBD2	-